The 2 T cell receptor beta chains presented below share a single source sample, sequenced in a study of blood T cell repertoires in COVID-19. Produced via immunoSEQ multiplex PCR; TCRdb's table is partial and in-frame only. Among about 360,000 clones listed, approximately 89% were seen once. The sequencing sample was made of PBMCs or T cells enriched from blood (not recorded which). These receptors originate from a man aged 25-45 years who had recovered from COVID-19.

This clone was found once. This chain uses TRBV5-1 with TRBJ1-6; a weak D match, TRBD1 (5 bases). This CDR3 has 15 residues. V gave up 0 bases and J gave up 9 bases, with 13 bases separating them. Germline values: CDR1 SGHRS, CDR2 YFSETQ. As DNA, the CDR3 is TGCGCCAGCAGCTTGGCCGGGGCGGGAGGTTCACCCCTCCACTTT. Translation gives CASSLAGAGGSPLHF.

The chain joins TRBV18 to TRBJ2-7, with a tentative D call TRBD1 (6 bases). V was clipped by 2 bases and J by 1 base, with 12 bases between them. The CDR3 spans 15 residues. Germline V CDR1 and CDR2: KGHSH, LQKENI. The CDR3 spells CASSPRGQTSYEQYF. Here the CDR3 DNA reads TGTGCCAGCTCACCAAGAGGACAGACTTCCTACGAGCAGTACTTC.